These 21 T cell receptor beta chains were sequenced from one sample in a study of T cell repertoires in aging, cancer and after chemotherapy. Peripheral blood genomic DNA, not sorted cells or RNA, was the template. Multiplex touch-down PCR with TRB-A/B primers amplified rearranged V-D-J TRB sequences. One entry per CDR3 protein, called by TCRdb with MiXCR from the multiplex PCR reads. The sample carries a few thousand distinct CDR3 sequences, around 35% recorded once. The source material was blood. These receptors were obtained from a human donor in good health.

The chain recombines TRBV6-6 with TRBJ1-5; 9 nucleotides align to TRBD1. Germline V gene lookup returns CDR1 MNHNY and CDR2 SVGAGI (reference sequence). After removal of 2 bases from V and 6 bases from J, the junction contained 5 bases not matched to a gene. CDR3 length: 15 residues. In nucleotides, the CDR3 is TGTGCCAGCAGTTACAGTACAGGGGGCACTCAGCCCCAGCATTTT. It encodes CASSYSTGGTQPQHF.

The chain joins TRBV5-1 to TRBJ2-1; tentative D call: TRBD1 (6 bases). CDR3 size: 14 residues. V lost 3 bases, J lost 6 bases, and 13 bases lay in between. Germline CDR1 and CDR2: SGHRS and YFSETQ. The CDR3 region has the DNA TGCGCCAGCAGCTATTTGACAGGTCTCAATGAGCAGTTCTTC. Amino acids: CASSYLTGLNEQFF.

This clonotype was counted a few times. The gene calls are TRBV20-1 and TRBJ2-7; 7 positions match TRBD2. Unmatched junction bases numbered 9, after V lost 2 bases and J lost 2 bases. The CDR3 covers 15 residues. Germline lookup yields CDR1 DFQATT and CDR2 SNEGSKA (reference sequence). The CDR3 sequence: CSARSGRVRPYEQYF. For the CDR3, the DNA is TGCAGTGCTAGAAGTGGGAGGGTGCGACCCTACGAGCAGTACTTC.

This clonotype was detected a few times. The J gene is TRBJ2-1, the V gene TRBV13; D is undetermined. The CDR3 is made up of 11 amino acids. CDR1 and CDR2 (germline): PRHDT, FYEKMQ (reference sequence). Deletions cut 1 base from V and 8 bases from J, with 3 bases between. The CDR3 loop reads CASSLVHEQFF. The CDR3 nucleotides are TGTGCCAGCAGCTTAGTACATGAGCAGTTCTTC.

This chain connects TRBV19 to TRBJ2-3; D is perhaps TRBD1 or TRBD2 (6 bases each). Between the trimmed V and J ends, which lost 7 bases and 6 bases, there was a span of 17 bases. Germline loops: CDR1 LNHDA, CDR2 SQIVND (reference sequence). The CDR3 length is 14 residues. This chain's CDR3 is CASTSGAGSDTQYF. The CDR3 DNA follows: TGTGCCAGTACCTCGGGGGCCGGCTCCGATACGCAGTATTTT.

This clonotype is categorized as medium-sized (0.01 to 0.1%). This chain connects TRBV12-3 or TRBV12-4 to TRBJ2-6; the D gene could be TRBD1 or TRBD2 (5 bases each). The CDR3 is 15 amino acids. Trimming stripped 5 bases from V and 9 bases from J, with 17 bases between. The CDR3 nucleotides read TGTGCCAGCAGTGCTCCGGGACCAACAGACAACGTCCTGACTTTC. Translated, it gives CASSAPGPTDNVLTF.

The chain joins TRBV28 to TRBJ2-7, with a tentative D call TRBD2 (5 bases). The V end was cut by 2 bases, the J end by 4 bases, with 6 bases between. The germline gives CDR1 MDHEN, CDR2 SYDVKM. There are 12 residues in the CDR3. The chain's CDR3 is CASSLRGYEQYV. DNA of the CDR3: TGTGCCAGCAGTTTACGGGGTTACGAGCAGTACGTC.

The chain combines TRBV20-1 with TRBJ1-6, with TRBD1 identical over 7 bases. The V gene's germline CDR1 is DFQATT and CDR2 SNEGSKA (reference sequence). Germline trimming cut 3 bases from V and 6 bases from J; bases unmatched to any gene: 8. The CDR3 runs to 15 residues. The CDR3 DNA reads TGCAGTGCTAGCATGGGGGACAGCCTTAATTCACCCCTCCACTTT. This gives the protein CSASMGDSLNSPLHF.

The chain joins TRBV18 to TRBJ1-6; D gene ambiguous. There are 14 residues in the CDR3. CDR1 is KGHSH, CDR2 LQKENI, per germline. V was shortened by 3 bases and J by 7 bases, with 10 bases between the two germline ends. Here the CDR3 reads CASSPIDQNSPLHF. CDR3 nucleotides: TGTGCCAGCTCACCCATAGACCAGAATTCACCCCTCCACTTT.

This clonotype was detected a few times. The chain is built from TRBV6-5 and TRBJ2-1; the D gene is possibly TRBD1 (6 bases). The V and J ends lost 3 bases and 5 bases respectively, with 20 bases between them. There are 17 residues in the CDR3. Germline V lookup: CDR1 MNHEY, CDR2 SVGAGI. In nucleotides, the CDR3 is TGTGCCAGCAGTTATGGGGCCCCGGGACAAACAGACAATGAGCAGTTCTTC. Translating gives CASSYGAPGQTDNEQFF.

This clonotype was found a few times. The V call is TRBV6-5, the J call TRBJ2-5; TRBD2 matches at 13 bases. This CDR3 has 15 residues. V dropped 4 bases and J dropped 5; count of bases not matched to a gene: 4. Germline values: CDR1 MNHEY, CDR2 SVGAGI. The DNA of the CDR3 is TGTGCCAGCAGTTGGGGACTAGCGGGGATTGAGACCCAGTACTTC. This sequence encodes CASSWGLAGIETQYF.

This clonotype has just one count. The chain uses TRBV12-3 or TRBV12-4 and TRBJ2-3; 7 bases agree with TRBD2. Losses at the gene ends were 3 bases for V and 2 bases for J; bases not matched to a gene: 5. This CDR3 is built from 15 residues. CDR3 DNA: TGTGCCAGCAGTTTGCAGCGGGGAGTCACAGATACGCAGTATTTT. It is translated as CASSLQRGVTDTQYF.

The V call is TRBV4-3, the J call TRBJ2-6; 9 nucleotides align to TRBD2. Trimming cost V 2 bases and J 0 bases; bases outside gene matches: 2. Germline lookup yields CDR1 LGHNA and CDR2 YSLEER. CDR3 length: 17 amino acids. The CDR3 DNA sequence: TGCGCCAGCAGCCAAAGCGGGGGGAGCTCTGGGGCCAACGTCCTGACTTTC. This gives the protein CASSQSGGSSGANVLTF.

J is TRBJ2-3 and V is TRBV11-1; TRBD1 aligns across 9 bases. After removal of 5 bases from V and 1 base from J, the junction contained 1 base not matched to a gene. The CDR3 is 14 residues long. Germline-derived CDR1 and CDR2 are SGHAT and FQDESV (reference sequence). As DNA, the CDR3 is TGTGCCAGCAGCCGGACAGGGGGCACAGATACGCAGTATTTT. Amino acid sequence: CASSRTGGTDTQYF. Filled out from reference TRBV11-1 and TRBJ2-3, the complete variable domain reads EAEVAQSPRYKITEKSQAVAFWCDPISGHATLYWYRQILGQGPELLVQFQDESVVDDSQLPKDRFSAERLKGVDSTLKIQPAELGDSAMYLCASSRTGGTDTQYFGPGTRLTVL.

Details on this clonotype: A read error may be the cause here, since a much bigger clone is one base away. The rearrangement uses TRBV29-1 and TRBJ2-3; D unclear. CDR1 is SQVTM, CDR2 ANQGSEA, per germline. The CDR3 totals 12 residues. The V end was cut by 1 base, the J end by 0 bases, with 2 bases between. The CDR3 DNA reads as TGCAGCGTTGAAGGGAGCACAGATACGCAGTATTTT. Amino acid sequence: CSVEGSTDTQYF.

In its sample, this clonotype is medium-sized. The rearrangement joins TRBV6-5 to TRBJ1-6; D ambiguous. This CDR3 is 13 amino acids long. The germline V gene encodes CDR1 MNHEY and CDR2 SVGAGI. Deletions cut 0 bases from V and 5 bases from J, with 2 bases between. The DNA of the CDR3 is TGTGCCAGCAGTTACTCGAATAATTCACCCCTCCACTTT. Its protein is CASSYSNNSPLHF.

The gene calls are TRBV24-1 and TRBJ2-2; TRBD1 matches at 7 bases. Trimming took 2 bases from V and 0 from J; bases not matched to a gene: 2. The CDR3 totals 16 residues. Germline CDR1 KGHDR, CDR2 SFDVKD. The CDR3 protein is CATSDSGGANTGELFF. For the CDR3, the DNA is TGTGCCACCAGTGATTCAGGGGGTGCGAACACCGGGGAGCTGTTTTTT.

The CDR3 spells CASSDGYSFF. Here the CDR3 DNA reads TGTGCCAGCAGTGACGGGTACTCGTTCTTC. The chain uses TRBV6-1 and TRBJ2-1; D is unclear. V was cut by 3 bases and J by 15 bases, with 9 bases left in between. CDR3 length: 10 amino acids. Germline lookup yields CDR1 MNHNS and CDR2 SASEGT.

This clonotype has just a few counts. The chain is built from TRBV7-9 and TRBJ2-3; D ambiguous. Germline V lookup: CDR1 SEHNR, CDR2 FQNEAQ (reference sequence). This CDR3 is built from 11 residues. The V gene lost 5 bases and the J gene lost 6 bases, with 6 bases spanning the gap. The CDR3 spells CASSRVDTQYF. CDR3 nucleotide sequence: TGTGCCAGCAGCCGCGTGGATACGCAGTATTTT.

This clonotype has more than one count but fewer than ten. The CDR3 loop reads CSVEMDFSDTQYF. CDR3 bases: TGCAGCGTTGAAATGGACTTTTCAGATACGCAGTATTTT. J is TRBJ2-3 and V is TRBV29-1, with a weak D call TRBD2 (5 bases). The germline gives CDR1 SQVTM, CDR2 ANQGSEA. The CDR3 spans 13 residues. Trimming left V 2 bases short and J 4 bases short, with 10 bases between.

This clonotype has a handful of counts. The chain is built from TRBV6-1 and TRBJ2-7; 10 bases line up with TRBD2. CDR1 and CDR2 from the germline V gene are MNHNS and SASEGT. This CDR3 has 16 amino acids. With 3 bases clipped from V and 4 bases from J, the junction kept 9 bases outside the gene matches. CDR3: CASSDPGTSVGYEQYV. The DNA for the CDR3 is TGTGCCAGCAGTGACCCCGGGACTAGCGTCGGTTACGAGCAGTACGTC.